These 10 T cell receptor delta chains originate from one sample sequenced in a study of gamma-delta chains in newborns, infants, children. TCRdb re-called the reads using CATT. Seen here are 7,000 to 9,500 delta-chain clones, approximately 24% observed once, and the top ten hold around 4.4%. The sequenced material came from blood. The origin of the receptors is a child who was a newborn, infant or young child, either healthy, febrile or measles-vaccinated (not recorded which).

V is TRDV2 and J is TRDJ3; 8 positions agree with TRDD3. This CDR3 region has 22 residues. The junction had 18 bases not matched to a gene; V was cut back by 3 bases and J by 0 bases. CDR1 and CDR2 (germline): GEAIGNYY, EKD. The CDR3, as DNA: TGTGCCTGTGACTCCACCACAGGCTGGGGGAGACGTGGCTCCTGGGACACCCGACAGATGTTTTTC. Translated: CACDSTTGWGRRGSWDTRQMFF.

V usage is TRDV2 and J usage is TRDJ3; TRDD3 matches 11 bases. V was pared by 1 base and J by 1 base, with 5 bases of the junction left unmatched. CDR1 and CDR2 from the germline V gene are GEAIGNYY and EKD. The CDR3 covers 19 residues. The DNA for the CDR3 is TGTGCCTGTGACACTGGGGGATACGCGGTTTCCTGGGACACCCGACAGATGTTTTTC. Translation gives CACDTGGYAVSWDTRQMFF.

Notes on this clone: It may be a read error: a sequence one base away is much more abundant. This sample also contains other DNA sequences that code for the same CDR3. The chain is built from TRDV2 and TRDJ1, with 12 bases lining up with TRDD3. In germline, CDR1 is GEAIGNYY, CDR2 EKD. V trimming: 0 bases; J trimming: 11 bases; junction bases outside the gene matches: 15. This CDR3 contains 17 residues. The DNA for the CDR3 is TGTGCCTGTGACACCGTTACTGGGGGATACCAGCCAATGGAGCTCATCTTT. Its translation is CACDTVTGGYQPMELIF.

This clone was picked up a small number of times. This chain connects TRDV2 to TRDJ1; 8 positions match TRDD3. The CDR3 sequence is 16 residues long. The V and J ends lost 0 bases and 5 bases, in that order; junction bases with no gene match: 10. CDR1 is GEAIGNYY and CDR2 is EKD in the germline V gene. For the CDR3, the DNA is TGTGCCTGTGACACCGTCGGGATACGGGGCGGGGATAAACTCATCTTT. Protein product: CACDTVGIRGGDKLIF.

To note about this clone: One end of the junction varies from germline; a read error may be responsible. The gene calls are TRDV2 and TRDJ1; 7 nucleotides match TRDD3. CDR3 size: 13 residues. Germline-derived CDR1 and CDR2 are GEAIGNYY and EKD. The CDR3 here is CAGDTWGGDKLIF. CDR3 sequence (DNA): TGTGCCGGTGACACCTGGGGGGGCGATAAACTCATCTTT.

The CDR3, as DNA: TGTGCCTGTGACCCCCTGAGTAATCGGCACCGGTCTGGGGGACCCACCGATAAACTCATCTTT. This translates into CACDPLSNRHRSGGPTDKLIF. V gene TRDV2 combines with J gene TRDJ1; 8 positions agree with TRDD3. The CDR3 totals 21 residues. V shed 3 bases and J 1 base; nucleotides not matched to a gene: 24. The germline V gene encodes CDR1 GEAIGNYY and CDR2 EKD.

For this clone: A much larger clone lies a single base off, so this may be a read error. The chain recombines TRDV2 with TRDJ2, with 7 bases lining up with TRDD3. CDR3 length: 14 amino acids. Germline V CDR1 and CDR2: GEAIGNYY, EKD. This chain's CDR3 is CAGDKMGDRTQLFF. CDR3 sequence (DNA): TGTGCCGGTGACAAGATGGGGGACCGGACACAACTCTTCTTT.

The genes are TRDV2 and TRDJ1; TRDD3 aligns across 7 bases. Germline-derived CDR1 and CDR2 are GEAIGNYY and EKD. The CDR3 length is 17 residues. Unmatched junction bases numbered 24, after V lost 3 bases and J lost 12 bases. This chain's CDR3 is CACDSRTGDGETDNIIF. The CDR3 region has the DNA TGTGCCTGTGACTCAAGGACTGGGGACGGGGAAACCGATAACATCATCTTT.

The rearrangement links TRDV2 to TRDJ1; D is ambiguous. V lost 0 bases and J lost 3, with 13 bases in between. The CDR3 spans 15 residues. The germline gives CDR1 GEAIGNYY, CDR2 EKD. CDR3 sequence: CACDTLSLKADKLIF. The CDR3 nucleotides are TGTGCCTGTGACACCCTCTCCTTAAAGGCCGATAAACTCATCTTT.

This clone came up a few times. The chain recombines TRDV2 with TRDJ3, with a weak D call TRDD3 (5 bases). This CDR3 has 21 amino acids. Trimming took off 0 bases at V and 0 bases at J, with 20 bases between the two ends. Germline CDR1 and CDR2: GEAIGNYY and EKD. CDR3 loop: CACDTIHPTGLHSWDTRQMFF. DNA of the CDR3: TGTGCCTGTGACACCATTCACCCGACTGGCCTCCACTCCTGGGACACCCGACAGATGTTTTTC.